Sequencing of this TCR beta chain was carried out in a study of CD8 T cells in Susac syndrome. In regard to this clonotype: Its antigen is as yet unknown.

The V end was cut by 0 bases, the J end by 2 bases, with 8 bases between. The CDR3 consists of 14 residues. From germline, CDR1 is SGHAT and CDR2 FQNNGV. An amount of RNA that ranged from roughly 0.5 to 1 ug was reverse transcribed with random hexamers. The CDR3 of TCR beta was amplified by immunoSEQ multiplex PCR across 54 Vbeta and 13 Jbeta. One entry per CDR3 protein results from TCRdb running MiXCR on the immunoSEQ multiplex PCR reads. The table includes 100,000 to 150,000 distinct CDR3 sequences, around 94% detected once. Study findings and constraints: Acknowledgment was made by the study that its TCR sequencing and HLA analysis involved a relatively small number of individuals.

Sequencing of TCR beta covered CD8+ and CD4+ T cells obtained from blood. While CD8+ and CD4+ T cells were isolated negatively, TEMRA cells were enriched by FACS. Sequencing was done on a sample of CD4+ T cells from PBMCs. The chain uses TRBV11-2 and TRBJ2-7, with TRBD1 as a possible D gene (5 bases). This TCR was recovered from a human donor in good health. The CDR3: CASSLDRQTYEQYF. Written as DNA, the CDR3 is TGTGCCAGCAGCTTAGATAGACAGACCTACGAGCAGTACTTC. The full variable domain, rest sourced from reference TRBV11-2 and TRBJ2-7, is EAGVAQSPRYKIIEKRQSVAFWCNPISGHATLYWYQQILGQGPKLLIQFQNNGVVDDSQLPKDRFSAERLKGVDSTLKIQPAKLEDSAVYLCASSLDRQTYEQYFGPGTRLTVT.